The TCR beta chain described here comes from a study of blood T cell repertoires in COVID-19. For the study at large: From the United States, Italy and Spain came samples of acute and convalescent COVID-19. Sources were T cells, B-cell-depleted T cells, or PBMCs; the material itself was cDNA or gDNA.

CDR1 and CDR2 from the germline V gene are SGHNT and YYREEE (reference sequence). The CDR3 totals 13 residues. V was clipped by 1 base and J by 4 bases, with 5 bases between them. Study processing details: Counts of nucleated cells, estimated from reference gene primer amplification, were obtained. The assay was immunoSEQ multiplex PCR, and TCRdb's table has in-frame clones only and misses some. V and J calls and clone size come straight from that table; D and trimming were deduced from the DNA. This table has around 220,000 clones, almost 90% appearing once. Sequencing used peripheral blood. The TCR comes from a man in his late teens or twenties with active or convalescent COVID-19. The chain couples TRBV5-4 to TRBJ2-2, with unresolved D. The CDR3, as DNA: TGTGCCAGCAGCTTGACTCCCACCGGGGAGCTGTTTTTT. As protein: CASSLTPTGELFF. The complete variable domain, with remaining parts taken from reference TRBV5-4 and TRBJ2-2, reads ETGVTQSPTHLIKTRGQQVTLRCSSQSGHNTVSWYQQALGQGPQFIFQYYREEENGRGNFPPRFSGLQFPNYSSELNVNALELDDSALYLCASSLTPTGELFFGEGSRLTVL.